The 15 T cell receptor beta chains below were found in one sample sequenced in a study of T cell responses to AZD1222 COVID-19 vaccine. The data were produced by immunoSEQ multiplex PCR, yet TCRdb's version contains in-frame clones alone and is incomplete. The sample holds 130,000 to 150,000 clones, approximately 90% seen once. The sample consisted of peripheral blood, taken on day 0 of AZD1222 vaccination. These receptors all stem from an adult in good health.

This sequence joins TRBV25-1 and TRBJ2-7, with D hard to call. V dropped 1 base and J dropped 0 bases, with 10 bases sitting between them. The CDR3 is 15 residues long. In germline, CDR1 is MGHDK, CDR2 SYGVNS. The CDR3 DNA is TGTGCCAGCAGTGAATTGGGCGGATCCTCCTACGAGCAGTACTTC. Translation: CASSELGGSSYEQYF.

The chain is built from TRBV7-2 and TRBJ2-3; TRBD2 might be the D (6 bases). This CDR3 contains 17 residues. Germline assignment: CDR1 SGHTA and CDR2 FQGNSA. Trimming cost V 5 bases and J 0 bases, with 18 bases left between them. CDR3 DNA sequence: TGTGCCAGCAGCCCGCCACGACTAGGCCCTAGCACAGATACGCAGTATTTT. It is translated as CASSPPRLGPSTDTQYF.

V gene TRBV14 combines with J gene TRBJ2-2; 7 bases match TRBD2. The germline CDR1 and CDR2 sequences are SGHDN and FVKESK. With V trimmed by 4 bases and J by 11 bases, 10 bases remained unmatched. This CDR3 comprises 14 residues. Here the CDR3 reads CASSPGVAGRELFF. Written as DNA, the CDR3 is TGTGCCAGCAGCCCCGGGGTAGCGGGTCGCGAGCTGTTTTTT.

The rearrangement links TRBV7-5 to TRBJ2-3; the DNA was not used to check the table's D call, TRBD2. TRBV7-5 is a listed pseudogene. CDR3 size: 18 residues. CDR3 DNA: TGTGTCAGAAGCACCCCCGGTGTTAGCGGGAGACAAGCAGATACGCAGTATTTT. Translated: CVRSTPGVSGRQADTQYF.

Here the CDR3 DNA reads TGTGCCAGCAGTGAATCAGGGTTCTATGGCTACACCTTC. It is translated as CASSESGFYGYTF. The chain joins TRBV6-1 to TRBJ1-2, with D perhaps matching TRBD1 (5 bases). This CDR3 is built from 13 residues. Trimming shortened V by 2 bases and J by 4 bases, and 8 bases separated the two germline ends. Looked up from germline, CDR1 is MNHNS and CDR2 is SASEGT.

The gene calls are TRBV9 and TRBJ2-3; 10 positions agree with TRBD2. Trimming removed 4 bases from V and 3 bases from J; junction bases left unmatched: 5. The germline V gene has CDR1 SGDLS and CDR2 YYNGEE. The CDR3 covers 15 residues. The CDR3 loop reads CASSISGRVTDTQYF. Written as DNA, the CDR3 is TGTGCCAGCAGCATAAGCGGGAGGGTTACAGATACGCAGTATTTT.

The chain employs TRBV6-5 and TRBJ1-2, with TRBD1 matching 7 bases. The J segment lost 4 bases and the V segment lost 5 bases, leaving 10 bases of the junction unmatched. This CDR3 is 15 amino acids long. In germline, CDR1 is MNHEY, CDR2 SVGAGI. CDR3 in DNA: TGTGCCAGCAGTCCAGACAGGGAGCTGGGCTATGGCTACACCTTC. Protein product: CASSPDRELGYGYTF.

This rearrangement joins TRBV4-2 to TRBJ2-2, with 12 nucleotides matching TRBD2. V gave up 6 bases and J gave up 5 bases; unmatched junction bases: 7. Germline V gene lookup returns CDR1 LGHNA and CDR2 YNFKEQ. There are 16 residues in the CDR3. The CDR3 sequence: CASRLSGTSGTGELFF. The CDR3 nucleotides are TGTGCCAGCAGACTATCTGGGACTAGCGGGACCGGGGAGCTGTTTTTT.

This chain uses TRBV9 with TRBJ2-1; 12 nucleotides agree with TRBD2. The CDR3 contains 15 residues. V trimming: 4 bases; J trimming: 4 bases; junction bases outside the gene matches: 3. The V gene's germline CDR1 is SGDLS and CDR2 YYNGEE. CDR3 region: CASSPTSGRYNEQFF. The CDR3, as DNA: TGTGCCAGCAGCCCAACTAGCGGGAGGTACAATGAGCAGTTCTTC.

CDR3 in DNA: TGTGCCAGCAGTTTAGTCAGGGATACCGAGCAGTATTTT. Its protein is CASSLVRDTEQYF. The J gene is TRBJ2-3, the V gene TRBV27, with D perhaps matching TRBD1 (5 bases). The ends were cut back, 2 bases at V and 11 bases at J, with 14 bases in the middle. The CDR3 contains 13 residues. The V gene's germline CDR1 is MNHEY and CDR2 SMNVEV (reference sequence).

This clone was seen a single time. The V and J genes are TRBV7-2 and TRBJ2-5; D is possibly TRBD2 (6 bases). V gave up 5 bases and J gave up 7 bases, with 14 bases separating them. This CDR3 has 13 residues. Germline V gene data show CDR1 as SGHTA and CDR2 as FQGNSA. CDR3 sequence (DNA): TGTGCCAGCAGCCACCCATCAGCGGGGACCCAGTACTTC. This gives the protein CASSHPSAGTQYF.

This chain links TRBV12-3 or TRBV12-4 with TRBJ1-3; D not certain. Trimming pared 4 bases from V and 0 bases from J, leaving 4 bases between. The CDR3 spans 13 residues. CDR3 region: CASSYGSGNTIYF. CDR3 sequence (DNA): TGTGCCAGCAGTTACGGCTCTGGAAACACCATATATTTT.

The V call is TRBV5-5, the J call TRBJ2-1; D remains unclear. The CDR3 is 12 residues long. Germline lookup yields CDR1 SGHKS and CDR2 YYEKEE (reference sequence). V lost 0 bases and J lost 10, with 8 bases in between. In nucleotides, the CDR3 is TGTGCCAGCAGCTTGGCCGGACCCGAGCAGTTCTTC. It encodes CASSLAGPEQFF.

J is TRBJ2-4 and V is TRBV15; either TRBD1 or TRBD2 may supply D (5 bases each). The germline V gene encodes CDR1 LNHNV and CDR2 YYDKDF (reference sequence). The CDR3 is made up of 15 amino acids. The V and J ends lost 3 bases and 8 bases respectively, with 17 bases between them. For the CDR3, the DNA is TGTGCCACCAGCAGCCCCGACGGGGCAAGGGACATTCAGTACTTC. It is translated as CATSSPDGARDIQYF.

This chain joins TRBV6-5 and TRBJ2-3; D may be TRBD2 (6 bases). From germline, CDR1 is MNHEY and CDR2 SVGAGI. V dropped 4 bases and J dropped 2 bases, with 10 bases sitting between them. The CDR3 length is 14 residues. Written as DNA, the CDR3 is TGTGCCAGCAGTTGGAGGGCCCCCACAGATACGCAGTATTTT. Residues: CASSWRAPTDTQYF.